Below are 32 T cell receptor beta chains sequenced from a single sample in a study of shared clonotypes between healthy human individuals. The naive CD8 subset, CD45RO-negative cells positively selected for CCR7, excluded terminally differentiated effector memory CD45RA+ cells. Profiling relied on immunoSEQ multiplex PCR, and the TCRdb table lists in-frame clones only, not all of them. The sample shows about 1.9 million clones, about 94% of them seen only once. Input material: naive CD8+ T cells from PBMCs. Receptor source: a man in his late teens or twenties in good health. Some clones in this sample may be carry-over from other donors' samples.

The chain carries TRBV9 and TRBJ2-5, with D unclear. Trimming removed 0 bases from V and 0 bases from J, with 12 bases in between. The CDR3 loop spans 16 amino acids. Per the germline V gene, CDR1 is SGDLS and CDR2 is YYNGEE. CDR3: CASSVGVRSYQETQYF. The CDR3 bases are TGTGCCAGCAGCGTAGGGGTCAGGTCGTACCAAGAGACCCAGTACTTC.

J is TRBJ2-7 and V is TRBV2, with D possibly called TRBD1 or TRBD2 (5 bases each). Germline lookup yields CDR1 SNHLY and CDR2 FYNNEI. V was pared by 0 bases and J by 4 bases, with 13 bases between. The CDR3 is 15 residues long. CDR3 amino acids: CASSEAGTGGYEQYF. As DNA, the CDR3 is TGTGCCAGCAGTGAAGCCGGTACAGGCGGGTACGAGCAGTACTTC. Looking up the rest from reference TRBV2 and TRBJ2-7 gives the full variable domain: EPEVTQTPSHQVTQMGQEVILRCVPISNHLYFYWYRQILGQKVEFLVSFYNNEISEKSEIFDDQFSVERPDGSNFTLKIRSTKLEDSAMYFCASSEAGTGGYEQYFGPGTRLTVT.

The V call is TRBV27, the J call TRBJ2-1; 11 bases are a match to TRBD2. Germline CDR1 is MNHEY and CDR2 is SMNVEV (reference sequence). The V and J ends lost 5 bases and 8 bases, in that order; junction bases with no gene match: 2. The CDR3 totals 13 residues. The CDR3 loop reads CASSTSGSYEQFF. The CDR3 DNA reads TGTGCCAGCAGTACTAGCGGGAGCTATGAGCAGTTCTTC.

This sequence joins TRBV30 and TRBJ2-7; the D is unclear. Trimming stripped 0 bases from V and 3 bases from J, with 9 bases between. CDR3 size: 13 residues. The germline gives CDR1 GTSNPN, CDR2 SVGIG (reference sequence). CDR3 nucleotide sequence: TGTGCCTGGAGTGTGGCGGATTACTACGAGCAGTACTTC. Its protein product is CAWSVADYYEQYF.

CDR3 loop: CASSASAGEITDTQYF. The CDR3 region has the DNA TGTGCCAGCAGTGCTAGCGCTGGGGAGATCACAGATACGCAGTATTTT. The chain couples TRBV27 to TRBJ2-3; TRBD2 is a possible D gene (6 bases). CDR1 is MNHEY and CDR2 is SMNVEV in the germline V gene (reference sequence). The V and J ends lost 5 bases and 2 bases respectively, with 17 bases between them. The CDR3 has 16 residues.

This clone turned up a few times. This same CDR3 is encoded by further DNA sequences in the sample. The chain employs TRBV19 and TRBJ1-5, with D unclear. Germline V gene data show CDR1 as LNHDA and CDR2 as SQIVND (reference sequence). V lost 5 bases, J lost 0 bases, and 8 bases lay in between. The CDR3 runs to 14 residues. The CDR3: CASSVRDSNQPQHF. As DNA, the CDR3 is TGTGCCAGTAGTGTACGGGATAGCAATCAGCCCCAGCATTTT.

The chain is built from TRBV6-6 and TRBJ2-1; D gene ambiguous. This CDR3 region has 15 residues. Trimming removed 4 bases at V and 4 bases at J, with 14 bases between. Germline V gene sequence: CDR1 MNHNY, CDR2 SVGAGI (reference sequence). The DNA of the CDR3 is TGTGCCAGCAGTTTTAGCAGCCCGCTGTACAATGAGCAGTTCTTC. Its protein is CASSFSSPLYNEQFF.

The chain recombines TRBV19 with TRBJ1-5, with a tentative D call TRBD1 (5 bases). The CDR3 spans 12 residues. Germline V gene data show CDR1 as LNHDA and CDR2 as SQIVND (reference sequence). The germline V and J ends were trimmed by 6 bases and 6 bases, with 9 bases remaining between them. In nucleotides, the CDR3 is TGTGCCAGTAGCAGGGAGGGTCAGCCCCAGCATTTT. Translation gives CASSREGQPQHF.

The chain joins TRBV28 to TRBJ2-3; TRBD2 aligns across 7 bases. Germline V gives CDR1 MDHEN, CDR2 SYDVKM. Germline trimming cut 3 bases from V and 0 bases from J; bases unmatched to any gene: 9. CDR3 length: 17 amino acids. CDR3 residues: CASSFPSTGGSTDTQYF. Here the CDR3 DNA reads TGTGCCAGCAGTTTTCCCTCCACGGGGGGAAGCACAGATACGCAGTATTTT.

The chain combines TRBV7-8 with TRBJ2-7, with a tentative D call TRBD1 (6 bases). V was cut by 1 base and J by 4 bases, with 8 bases left in between. CDR1 and CDR2 (germline): SGHVS, FQNEAQ. This CDR3 has 13 residues. CDR3 loop: CASSLGDKYEQYF. Here the CDR3 DNA reads TGTGCCAGCAGCTTAGGGGACAAGTACGAGCAGTACTTC. Variable domain in full (rest from reference TRBV7-8 and TRBJ2-7): GAGVSQSPRYKVAKRGQDVALRCDPISGHVSLFWYQQALGQGPEFLTYFQNEAQLDKSGLPSDRFFAERPEGSVSTLKIQRTQQEDSAVYLCASSLGDKYEQYFGPGTRLTVT.

This rearrangement joins TRBV5-1 to TRBJ2-7; 11 nucleotides agree with TRBD1. CDR1 and CDR2 from the germline V gene are SGHRS and YFSETQ. This CDR3 comprises 18 residues. J lost 2 bases, V lost 5 bases, and 15 bases had no gene match. The CDR3 DNA reads TGCGCCAGCAGGGAACTGGACAGGGGGCTACCCGGGACCTACGAGCAGTACTTC. The encoded protein is CASRELDRGLPGTYEQYF.

The V and J genes are TRBV19 and TRBJ1-4; D possibly corresponds to TRBD1 (5 bases). The germline CDR1 and CDR2 sequences are LNHDA and SQIVND (reference sequence). V shed 5 bases and J shed 5 bases, with 12 bases lying between them. There are 14 residues in the CDR3. The CDR3 DNA reads as TGTGCCAGTAGTCCCGGGACCGAGAATGAAAAACTGTTTTTT. It is translated as CASSPGTENEKLFF. Looking up the rest from reference TRBV19 and TRBJ1-4 gives the full variable domain: DGGITQSPKYLFRKEGQNVTLSCEQNLNHDAMYWYRQDPGQGLRLIYYSQIVNDFQKGDIAEGYSVSREKKESFPLTVTSAQKNPTAFYLCASSPGTENEKLFFGSGTQLSVL.

This sequence joins TRBV15 and TRBJ1-2; D not resolved. Germline V gene sequence: CDR1 LNHNV, CDR2 YYDKDF (reference sequence). V dropped 5 bases and J dropped 4 bases, with 11 bases sitting between them. CDR3 length equals 13 residues. CDR3 in amino acids: CATSEHSIYGYTF. The CDR3 DNA is TGTGCCACCAGCGAGCACTCAATCTATGGCTACACCTTC.

The chain employs TRBV6-6 and TRBJ2-1; D tentatively fits TRBD1 or TRBD2 (5 bases each). V dropped 9 bases and J dropped 4 bases, with 7 bases sitting between them. Germline V gene lookup returns CDR1 MNHNY and CDR2 SVGAGI (reference sequence). CDR3 length equals 11 residues. Written as DNA, the CDR3 is TGTGCCAGTGGGGGTTACAATGAGCAGTTCTTC. Translating it yields CASGGYNEQFF.

The chain is built from TRBV19 and TRBJ2-1; D possibly corresponds to TRBD2 (7 bases). Germline CDR1 LNHDA, CDR2 SQIVND (reference sequence). The CDR3 extends over 17 amino acids. V gave up 3 bases and J gave up 3 bases, with 18 bases separating them. CDR3 region: CASSMGAYGRIYNEQFF. CDR3 DNA: TGTGCCAGTAGTATGGGGGCATACGGGAGGATCTACAATGAGCAGTTCTTC. The full variable domain, in which reference TRBV19 and TRBJ2-1 provide the parts outside the CDR3, is DGGITQSPKYLFRKEGQNVTLSCEQNLNHDAMYWYRQDPGQGLRLIYYSQIVNDFQKGDIAEGYSVSREKKESFPLTVTSAQKNPTAFYLCASSMGAYGRIYNEQFFGPGTRLTVL.

The chain combines TRBV5-1 with TRBJ2-7; possibly TRBD1 for D (6 bases). Germline V gene data show CDR1 as SGHRS and CDR2 as YFSETQ. The CDR3 covers 16 residues. V was pared by 4 bases and J by 3 bases, with 20 bases between. DNA for the CDR3: TGCGCCAGCAGCCCCGGGACACCTGGGGGCCTCTACGAGCAGTACTTC. Its translation is CASSPGTPGGLYEQYF.

The V and J genes are TRBV27 and TRBJ2-1, with D perhaps matching TRBD2 (7 bases). The CDR3 spans 16 residues. Germline loops: CDR1 MNHEY, CDR2 SMNVEV (reference sequence). V was trimmed by 7 bases and J by 2 bases, leaving 18 bases between them. The chain's CDR3 is CASTLGGGTAYNEQFF. CDR3 nucleotides: TGTGCCAGCACCCTAGGGGGGGGAACCGCCTACAATGAGCAGTTCTTC.

The chain employs TRBV27 and TRBJ1-2; tentatively, D is TRBD1 (5 bases). With 6 bases removed from V and 2 bases from J, the gap between germline ends came to 19 bases. The CDR3 spans 16 residues. Germline assignment: CDR1 MNHEY and CDR2 SMNVEV (reference sequence). CDR3 nucleotide sequence: TGTGCCAGCAGGCGCGGGAGGCAGGGATTAAACTATGGCTACACCTTC. Encoded protein: CASRRGRQGLNYGYTF.

This clone was counted a single time. The chain combines TRBV4-3 with TRBJ2-7; 7 nucleotides match TRBD2. J was trimmed by 1 base and V by 1 base; bases with no gene match: 4. CDR1 and CDR2 (germline): LGHNA, YSLEER. This CDR3 has 15 amino acids. Written as DNA, the CDR3 is TGCGCCAGCAGCCAAGTCGATAGCGGGTCCTACGAGCAGTACTTC. This sequence encodes CASSQVDSGSYEQYF.

The chain employs TRBV27 and TRBJ2-1; D could derive from TRBD1 or TRBD2 (6 bases each). There are 14 residues in the CDR3. Per the germline V gene, CDR1 is MNHEY and CDR2 is SMNVEV (reference sequence). Deletions cut 6 bases from V and 9 bases from J, with 18 bases between. CDR3 bases: TGTGCCAGCAGCCACTTTGAGGGGGGCGGTGAGCAGTTCTTC. Amino acid sequence: CASSHFEGGGEQFF.

A single count supports this clone. V usage is TRBV27 and J usage is TRBJ2-2; D not certain. Trimming shortened V by 8 bases and J by 6 bases, and 16 bases separated the two germline ends. Germline values: CDR1 MNHEY, CDR2 SMNVEV (reference sequence). This CDR3 is built from 14 residues. CDR3 in amino acids: CASWDRLGPGELFF. The CDR3 nucleotides read TGTGCCAGCTGGGATCGGCTTGGGCCCGGGGAGCTGTTTTTT.

V is TRBV7-9 and J is TRBJ2-1; 11 bases are shared with TRBD2. The CDR3 loop spans 19 amino acids. V shed 0 bases and J 0 bases; nucleotides not matched to a gene: 7. CDR1 SEHNR and CDR2 FQNEAQ come from the germline V gene (reference sequence). This chain's CDR3 is CASSLALAGGSSSYNEQFF. In DNA, the CDR3 is TGTGCCAGCAGCTTAGCCCTAGCGGGAGGCTCCAGCTCCTACAATGAGCAGTTCTTC.

For this clone: The sample holds other DNA sequences that translate to the same CDR3. The rearrangement uses TRBV2 and TRBJ2-3; D may correspond to TRBD1 or TRBD2 (5 bases each). The V gene's germline CDR1 is SNHLY and CDR2 FYNNEI. Trimming pared 3 bases from V and 2 bases from J, leaving 12 bases between. This CDR3 has 15 amino acids. The chain's CDR3 is CASSEGRGPTDTQYF. CDR3 DNA sequence: TGTGCCAGCAGTGAGGGGCGAGGGCCCACAGATACGCAGTATTTT.

V and J are TRBV14 and TRBJ2-5, with 9 bases lining up with TRBD2. The CDR3 contains 17 residues. Trimming cost V 4 bases and J 7 bases; bases outside gene matches: 16. The germline V gene encodes CDR1 SGHDN and CDR2 FVKESK. CDR3 region: CASSLQKTSGGGGTQYF. In DNA, the CDR3 is TGTGCCAGCAGCCTCCAGAAGACTAGCGGCGGGGGCGGGACCCAGTACTTC.

This clone appeared a single time. The rearrangement links TRBV9 to TRBJ2-1, with TRBD2 as a possible D gene (5 bases). Germline loops: CDR1 SGDLS, CDR2 YYNGEE. CDR3 length: 16 residues. V gave up 0 bases and J gave up 5 bases, with 15 bases separating them. In DNA, the CDR3 is TGTGCCAGCAGCGTAGACCGGTTGTCGGGAAACAATGAGCAGTTCTTC. Its protein product is CASSVDRLSGNNEQFF.

The rearrangement links TRBV19 to TRBJ2-7, with TRBD2 as a possible D gene (6 bases). Deletions cut 4 bases from V and 3 bases from J, with 10 bases between. Germline V gives CDR1 LNHDA, CDR2 SQIVND (reference sequence). The CDR3 is made up of 13 amino acids. The CDR3 protein is CASSKGGIYEQYF. CDR3 DNA sequence: TGTGCCAGTAGTAAAGGCGGGATCTACGAGCAGTACTTC.

The rearrangement links TRBV6-6 to TRBJ2-7; the match to TRBD1 covers 9 bases. Trimming took 0 bases from V and 6 from J; bases not matched to a gene: 9. CDR3 length: 16 residues. The V gene's germline CDR1 is MNHNY and CDR2 SVGAGI (reference sequence). The CDR3 DNA is TGTGCCAGCAGTTACTCGAGGACAGGGGCGAGTGGCGAGCAGTACTTC. Encoded protein: CASSYSRTGASGEQYF.

Only one count was recorded for this clone. The chain links TRBV6-1 to TRBJ1-3; no reliable D call. Germline V gives CDR1 MNHNS, CDR2 SASEGT. This CDR3 spans 18 amino acids. Trimming cost V 1 base and J 0 bases, with 16 bases left between them. The CDR3 sequence: CASSEEIYRSSSGNTIYF. Written as DNA, the CDR3 is TGTGCCAGCAGTGAAGAGATATACAGATCGAGCTCTGGAAACACCATATATTTT.

The chain links TRBV5-6 to TRBJ1-1; 7 bases agree with TRBD1. Germline loops: CDR1 SGHDT, CDR2 YYEEEE. V was pared by 2 bases and J by 5 bases, with 6 bases of the junction left unmatched. This CDR3 contains 14 residues. In nucleotides, the CDR3 is TGTGCCAGCAGCTTTGTTCAGGGGGGGACTGAAGCTTTCTTT. It is translated as CASSFVQGGTEAFF.

The chain is built from TRBV28 and TRBJ1-5; TRBD1 matches at 7 bases. V was clipped by 2 bases and J by 5 bases; unmatched bases: 9. CDR1 MDHEN and CDR2 SYDVKM come from the germline V gene. The CDR3 sequence is 16 residues long. CDR3 residues: CASSLPSGQFYQPQHF. As DNA, the CDR3 is TGTGCCAGCAGTTTACCCTCGGGACAGTTTTATCAGCCCCAGCATTTT.

This clone was detected only once. The chain joins TRBV7-9 to TRBJ1-2, with TRBD1 identical over 7 bases. This CDR3 has 16 residues. The junction had 12 bases not matched to a gene; V was cut back by 8 bases and J by 0 bases. Germline V gives CDR1 SEHNR, CDR2 FQNEAQ (reference sequence). CDR3: CASGGANRGANYGYTF. The CDR3 DNA follows: TGTGCCAGCGGCGGCGCGAACAGGGGAGCTAACTATGGCTACACCTTC.

Concerning this clone: Within the sample, other DNA sequences also encode this same CDR3. The chain is built from TRBV19 and TRBJ2-5; 12 bases fit TRBD2. There are 15 residues in the CDR3. The trim removed 4 bases at V and 5 bases at J, leaving 5 bases unmatched. The germline V gene encodes CDR1 LNHDA and CDR2 SQIVND (reference sequence). CDR3 sequence (DNA): TGTGCCAGTAGTACTCGACTAGCGGGAGTTGAGACCCAGTACTTC. It is translated as CASSTRLAGVETQYF.